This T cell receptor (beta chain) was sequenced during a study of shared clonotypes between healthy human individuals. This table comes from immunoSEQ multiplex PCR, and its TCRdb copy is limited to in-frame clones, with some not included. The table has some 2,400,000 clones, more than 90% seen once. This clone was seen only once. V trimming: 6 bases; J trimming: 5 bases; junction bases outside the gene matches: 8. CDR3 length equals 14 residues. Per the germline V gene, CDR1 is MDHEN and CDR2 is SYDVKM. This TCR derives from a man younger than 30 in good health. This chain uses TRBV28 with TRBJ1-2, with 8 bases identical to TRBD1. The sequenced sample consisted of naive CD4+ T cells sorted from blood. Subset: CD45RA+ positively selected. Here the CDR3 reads CASRSGGTGYGYTF. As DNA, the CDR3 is TGTGCCAGCAGATCAGGGGGCACAGGGTATGGCTACACCTTC.